This T cell receptor (beta chain) originates from a study of blood T cell repertoires in COVID-19 (TCRdb year 2020). About the study as a whole: Collaborator samples came from the United States, Italy and Spain and covered acute and convalescent phases of COVID-19. The material from the prospective study consisted of cDNA or gDNA derived from T cells, B-cell-depleted T cells, or PBMCs. The dataset comprised deeply sampled blood TCRbeta repertoires from subjects exposed to, actively infected with, or recovered from COVID-19. The repertoires were released in a freely available public database intended as a resource for research on the immune response to SARS-CoV-2. The samples were drawn from two sources: the first 160 participants of the ongoing ImmuneRACE study, and approximately 1,300 subjects contributed by 6 global collaborators. A de-identified subject ID, COVID-19 status, age in years and sex were almost always included in the sample metadata. Where available, HLA class I and class II types were taken from metadata supplied by the sample provider and were not determined by assay-based typing.

TCRbeta CDR3 regions were amplified from genomic DNA using the immunoSEQ Assay, a bias-controlled multiplex PCR. On the study's bioinformatics: The number of nucleated cells in each sample was estimated from the amplification of reference gene primers within the assay. Sequence reads were collapsed and filtered to measure the absolute abundance of every unique TCRbeta CDR3 rearrangement. For each sample, productive Simpson clonality was calculated as the square root of Simpson's diversity index over productive rearrangements. TCRdb limited this immuneACCESS table to in-frame rearrangements with V and J called. A share of clones is missing; checked studies link under half to unresolved V genes, and the rest is unexplained. The D gene and trimming were derived from the DNA, and the V and J assignments and clone size from that table. The sample table lists 100,000 to 150,000 clones, roughly 90% of them with a count of one. The ten largest clones add up to 3.5% to 4.5% of the sample.

In Seattle, one collaborating source enrolled patients while the infection was active and tracked those patients longitudinally over the course of disease. Each collaborating institution followed its own protocols to collect whole blood in K2EDTA tubes. For TCRbeta analysis, collaborators shipped samples as frozen whole blood, isolated PBMCs, or DNA extracted from either of those sample types. The CDR3 sequence holds 14 residues, the cysteine and phenylalanine included. Only the CDR3 region is kept as DNA, spanning 42 bases read in frame from base 1. The germline V gene (reference sequence) specifies SEHNR as CDR1 and FQNEAQ as CDR2. Trimming removed 3 bases from V and 0 bases from J, leaving 8 bases between the germline ends. General conclusions and limits of the study: The quantity of clinical and demographic metadata differed by source and by participant and was supplied without curation.

The sample holds a few counts of this clone. Its antigen is not yet known. It has no much larger one-base neighbor in the sample; base qualities were not kept. The sequence joins TRBV7-9 to TRBJ2-5, with TRBD2 perhaps the D gene, on 5 matching bases. This sequence was found in an older woman with COVID-19, enrolled during active disease. Sequenced input: peripheral blood. DNA sequence: TGTGCCAGCAGCTTTCCGAGGGACCAAGAGACCCAGTACTTC. Its protein reads: CASSFPRDQETQYF.